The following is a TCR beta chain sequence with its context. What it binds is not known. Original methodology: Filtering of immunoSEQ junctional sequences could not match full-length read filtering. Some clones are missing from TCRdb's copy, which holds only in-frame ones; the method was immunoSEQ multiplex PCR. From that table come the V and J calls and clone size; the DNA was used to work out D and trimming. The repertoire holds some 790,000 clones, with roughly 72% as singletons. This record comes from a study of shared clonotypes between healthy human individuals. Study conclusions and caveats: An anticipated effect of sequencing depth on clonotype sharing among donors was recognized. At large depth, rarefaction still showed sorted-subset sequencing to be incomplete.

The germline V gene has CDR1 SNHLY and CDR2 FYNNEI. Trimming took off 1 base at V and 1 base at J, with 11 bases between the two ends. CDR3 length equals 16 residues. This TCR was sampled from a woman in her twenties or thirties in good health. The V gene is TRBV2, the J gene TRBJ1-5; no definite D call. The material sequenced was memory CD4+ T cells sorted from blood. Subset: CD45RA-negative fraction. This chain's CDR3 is CASSEVFGRSNQPQHF. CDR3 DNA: TGTGCCAGCAGTGAAGTATTCGGCAGGAGCAATCAGCCCCAGCATTTT. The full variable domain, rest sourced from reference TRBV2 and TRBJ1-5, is EPEVTQTPSHQVTQMGQEVILRCVPISNHLYFYWYRQILGQKVEFLVSFYNNEISEKSEIFDDQFSVERPDGSNFTLKIRSTKLEDSAMYFCASSEVFGRSNQPQHFGDGTRLSIL.